This TCR beta chain derives from a study of OX40 agonist ivuxolimab in advanced cancers. On the study more broadly: Every 2 weeks, patients received ivuxolimab intravenously, dosed at 0.01 to 10 mg/kg. Notes on the study in general: Normalized T-cell clonal expansion was also low in some nonresponders. With doses of 0.1 to 3.0 mg/kg, CD4+ and CD8+ blood T cells had undergone clonal expansion by week 6.

Profiled with immunoSEQ multiplex PCR; TCRdb holds only in-frame clones, not every one. The sample carries some 73,000 clones, 70% to 90% recorded once. In germline, CDR1 is MDHEN, CDR2 SYDVKM. V lost 8 bases, J lost 2 bases, and 20 bases stayed unmatched. This CDR3 has 19 residues. In the case of this clone: The antigen is undetermined.

Excluded were patients having autoimmune disease history or systemic immunosuppression. Sequenced here: CD4+ or CD8+ T cells sorted from blood, sampled in a trial of the OX40 agonist ivuxolimab. The genes are TRBV28 and TRBJ1-5; 8 bases are shared with TRBD1. The receptor was isolated from an adult with an advanced solid tumor such as melanoma, head and neck, liver or kidney cancer. CDR3 DNA: TGTGCCAGCGTAAGACAGGGGTTCGCCGCCTATAGCGGCAATCAGCCCCAGCATTTT. The encoded protein is CASVRQGFAAYSGNQPQHF. The whole variable domain, remainder taken from reference TRBV28 and TRBJ1-5, is DVKVTQSSRYLVKRTGEKVFLECVQDMDHENMFWYRQDPGLGLRLIYFSYDVKMKEKGDIPEGYSVSREKKERFSLILESASTNQTSMYLCASVRQGFAAYSGNQPQHFGDGTRLSIL.